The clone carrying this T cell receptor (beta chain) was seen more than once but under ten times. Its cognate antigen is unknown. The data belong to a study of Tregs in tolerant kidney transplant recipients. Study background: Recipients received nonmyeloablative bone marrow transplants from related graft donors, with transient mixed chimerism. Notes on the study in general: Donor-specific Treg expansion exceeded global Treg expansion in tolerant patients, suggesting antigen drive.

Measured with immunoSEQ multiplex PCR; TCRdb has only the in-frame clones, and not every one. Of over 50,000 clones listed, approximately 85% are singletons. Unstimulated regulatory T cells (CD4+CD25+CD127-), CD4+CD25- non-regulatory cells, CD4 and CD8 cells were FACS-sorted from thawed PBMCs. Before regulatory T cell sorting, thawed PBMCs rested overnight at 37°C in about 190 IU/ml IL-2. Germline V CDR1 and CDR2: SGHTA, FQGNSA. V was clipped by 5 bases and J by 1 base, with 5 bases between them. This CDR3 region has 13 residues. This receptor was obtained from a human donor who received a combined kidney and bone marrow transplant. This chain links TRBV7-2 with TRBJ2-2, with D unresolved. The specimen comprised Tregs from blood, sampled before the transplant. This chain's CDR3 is CASSPGNTGELFF. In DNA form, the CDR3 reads TGTGCCAGCAGCCCCGGGAACACCGGGGAGCTGTTTTTT.